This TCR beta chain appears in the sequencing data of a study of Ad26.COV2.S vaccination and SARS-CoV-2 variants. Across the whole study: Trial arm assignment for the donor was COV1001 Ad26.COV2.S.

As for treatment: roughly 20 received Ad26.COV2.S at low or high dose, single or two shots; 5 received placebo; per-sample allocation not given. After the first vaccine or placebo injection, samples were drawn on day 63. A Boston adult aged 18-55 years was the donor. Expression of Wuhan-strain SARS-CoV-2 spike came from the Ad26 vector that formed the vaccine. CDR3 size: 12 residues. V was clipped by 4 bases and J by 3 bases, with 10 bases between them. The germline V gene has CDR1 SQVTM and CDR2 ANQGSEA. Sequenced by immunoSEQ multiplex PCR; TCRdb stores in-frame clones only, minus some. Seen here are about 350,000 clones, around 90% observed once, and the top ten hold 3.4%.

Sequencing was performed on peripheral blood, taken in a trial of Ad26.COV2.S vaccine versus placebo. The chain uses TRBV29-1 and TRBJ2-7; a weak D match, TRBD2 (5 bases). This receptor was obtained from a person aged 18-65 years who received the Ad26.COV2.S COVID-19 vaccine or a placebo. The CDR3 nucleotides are TGCAGCGTTGGCGGGCGCGGCTACGAGCAGTACTTC. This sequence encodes CSVGGRGYEQYF.